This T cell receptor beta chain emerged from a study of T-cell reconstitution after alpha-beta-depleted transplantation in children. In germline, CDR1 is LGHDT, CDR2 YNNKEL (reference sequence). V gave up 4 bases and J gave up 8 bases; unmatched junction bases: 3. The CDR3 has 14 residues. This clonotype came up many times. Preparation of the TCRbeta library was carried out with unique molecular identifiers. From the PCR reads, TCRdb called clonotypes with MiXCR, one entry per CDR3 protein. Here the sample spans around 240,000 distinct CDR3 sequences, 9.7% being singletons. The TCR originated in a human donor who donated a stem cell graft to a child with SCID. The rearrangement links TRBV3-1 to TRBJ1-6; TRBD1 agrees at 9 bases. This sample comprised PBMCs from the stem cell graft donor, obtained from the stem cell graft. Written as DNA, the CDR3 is TGTGCCAGCAGCCGGGGACAGGGACATTCACCCCTCCACTTT. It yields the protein CASSRGQGHSPLHF.